These T cell receptor beta chains were read from a single sample in a study of vaccination effects on CD4 cells after COVID-19. No antigens are known for them. The protocol was immunoSEQ multiplex PCR, while the TCRdb copy is restricted to in-frame clones and leaves out a portion. The table records under 85,000 clones, under 85% of them present only once. Here the sequenced sample was CD4+ T cells from PBMCs cultured with HCoV-OC43 spike peptides, taken after COVID-19 vaccination. These TCRs come from a human donor who received a COVID-19 vaccine. The CDR3 runs from the conserved cysteine through the conserved F or W. D genes are given only for firm matches. Not all rows give a size; the values are once, few, many and, for expanded clones, a class.

TRBV29-1	NA	TRBJ2-1	few	TGCAGCGTTGAAATAATCCTCTACAATGAGCAGTTCTTC	CSVEIILYNEQFF
TRBV19	TRBD2	TRBJ2-1	NA	TGTGCCAGTAGTCCACTAGCGGGGGGGCGAAATGAGCAGTTCTTC	CASSPLAGGRNEQFF
TRBV5-1	TRBD2	TRBJ2-1	few	TGCGCCAGCAGGTTGGGACTAGCGGATTCCAATGAGCAGTTCTTC	CASRLGLADSNEQFF
TRBV10-3	TRBD2	TRBJ2-1	NA	TGTGCCATCAGCGGGTTAGCGGGGACCGACAATGAGCAGTTCTTC	CAISGLAGTDNEQFF
TRBV11-3	TRBD2	TRBJ2-1	NA	TGTGCCAGCAGCTTTGGCGGTAGCGGGGGGGCTGGGGAGCAGTTCTTC	CASSFGGSGGAGEQFF
TRBV6-5	NA	TRBJ1-3	NA	TGTGCCAGCATGTGGGTACGTGGAAACACCATATATTTT	CASMWVRGNTIYF
TRBV10-1	TRBD1	TRBJ1-6	few	TGCGCCAGCAGCCGGACCACAGGGGCCGGCAATTCACCCCTCCACTTT	CASSRTTGAGNSPLHF
TRBV20-1	NA	TRBJ1-1	NA	TGCAGTGCTAGTTCGGGGGTGCTGGGAGGGAACACTGAAGCTTTCTTT	CSASSGVLGGNTEAFF
TRBV7-2	NA	TRBJ1-5	NA	TGTGCCAGCAGCTCCCGGGACGGAACCAATCAGCCCCAGCATTTT	CASSSRDGTNQPQHF
TRBV5-1	TRBD2	TRBJ2-2	once	TGCGCCAGCAGAGCTAGCGGGGGCAACACCGGGGAGCTGTTTTTT	CASRASGGNTGELFF
TRBV7-3	TRBD1	TRBJ1-5	NA	TGTGCCAGCAGCACCCCGGACAGGGCCGTAGACTATAGCAATCAGCCCCAGCATTTT	CASSTPDRAVDYSNQPQHF
TRBV18	NA	TRBJ2-5	NA	TGTGCCAGCTCACGGGATGTAGAGACCCAGTACTTC	CASSRDVETQYF
TRBV10-3	TRBD2	TRBJ2-5	NA	TGTGCCTCCTGTCCGGCTAGCGGGGGGCAAGAGACCCAGTACTTC	CASCPASGGQETQYF
TRBV6-6	TRBD2	TRBJ2-5	NA	TGTGCCAGCAGTCCCGCCCTGACTAGCGGGGGGATTGAGACCCAGTACTTC	CASSPALTSGGIETQYF
TRBV5-8	NA	TRBJ2-1	few	TGTGCCAGCAGGAGGGGACGCAGCTCCTACAATGAGCAGTTCTTC	CASRRGRSSYNEQFF
TRBV19	NA	TRBJ1-3	NA	TGTGCCAGCAACCGTAACACCGACTCTGGAAACACCATATATTTT	CASNRNTDSGNTIYF
TRBV24-1	TRBD2	TRBJ2-2	once	TGTGCCACCAGTGATTATTACCCTGGACTAGCCGGGGAGCTGTTTTTT	CATSDYYPGLAGELFF
TRBV5-1	TRBD2	TRBJ2-1	NA	TGCGCCAGCAGCTCCCAGGGTGTAGCGGGGGGCCGTTCCTACAATGAGCAGTTCTTC	CASSSQGVAGGRSYNEQFF
TRBV11-2	NA	TRBJ1-3	NA	TGTGCCAGCAGTACGGGACACGGTAACCTTATATATTTT	CASSTGHGNLIYF
TRBV28	NA	TRBJ2-2	NA	TGTGCCAGCAGTCGGATGAGAGAGCTGTTTTTT	CASSRMRELFF
TRBV2	NA	TRBJ1-3	few	TGTGCCAGCAGTGCCTCCAGGGAAGGAAACACCATATATTTT	CASSASREGNTIYF